A selection of T cell receptor beta chains follows, all from one sample in a study of blood T cell repertoires in COVID-19. Assay used: immunoSEQ multiplex PCR; TCRdb lists only in-frame clones, some missing. The table includes 280,000 or so clones, around four fifths detected once. Sequencing was done on a sample of peripheral blood. The origin of the receptors is a woman between 50 and 59 years old who had recovered from COVID-19. Each CDR3 is given with its conserved first and last residue. The D gene is left open where the match is weak. Only part of the rows carry a size: once, few, many, or a class if the clone is expanded.

V	size	D	J	DNA	CDR3
TRBV11-3	NA	TRBD2	TRBJ2-5	TGTGCCAGCAGCTTAGGAGCGGGGGGGCCGGAGACCCAGTACTTC	CASSLGAGGPETQYF
TRBV27	NA	NA	TRBJ2-7	TGTGCCAGCAGCGGGGTGGGCTCCTACGAGCAGTACTTC	CASSGVGSYEQYF
TRBV7-2	NA	TRBD1	TRBJ2-7	TGTGCCAGCAGCTTAGTAGGGACAGGGAGCTCCTACGAGCAGTACTTC	CASSLVGTGSSYEQYF
TRBV7-3	NA	NA	TRBJ2-7	TGTGCCAGCAGCGCTAGGAGTTCCTACGAGCAGTACTTC	CASSARSSYEQYF
TRBV7-2	once	NA	TRBJ2-7	TGTGCCAGCAGCCCGAGTGCCGGCGAGCAGTACTTC	CASSPSAGEQYF
TRBV7-9	NA	NA	TRBJ2-7	TGTGCCAGCAGCGCTTTAGCGGGACAGGGCTCCTACGAGCAGTACTTC	CASSALAGQGSYEQYF
TRBV9	NA	NA	TRBJ2-5	TGTGCCAGCAGCGTAAACGAGGGTTTCAAGGAGACCCAGTACTTC	CASSVNEGFKETQYF
TRBV15	NA	NA	TRBJ2-7	TGTGCCACCAGCCGATCGGGCAGGGCCCCGGTGGGAGAGCAGTACTTC	CATSRSGRAPVGEQYF
TRBV28	NA	NA	TRBJ1-2	TGTGCCAGCAGTTCCAGCGCCCCCAACTATGGCTACACCTTC	CASSSSAPNYGYTF
TRBV2	many	TRBD1	TRBJ2-1	TGTGCCAGCCGCACAGGGGGCTACAATGAGCAGTTCTTC	CASRTGGYNEQFF
TRBV19	NA	TRBD1	TRBJ1-5	TGTGCCAGTAGTCCCTCCGGGACAGGGGCCGTGGGGAGCAATCAGCCCCAGCATTTT	CASSPSGTGAVGSNQPQHF
TRBV29-1	NA	TRBD2	TRBJ2-1	TGCAGCGTCGCGATAACTAGCGGGAGAAATGAGCAGTTCTTC	CSVAITSGRNEQFF
TRBV7-2	NA	TRBD1	TRBJ1-3	TGTGCCAGCAGCCCACAGGGGGCGTCTGGAAACACCATATATTTT	CASSPQGASGNTIYF
TRBV28	NA	NA	TRBJ2-1	TGTGCCAGCCCGGGGAAGGGGGCCTACAATGAGCAGTTCTTC	CASPGKGAYNEQFF
TRBV10-2	NA	NA	TRBJ2-5	TGCGCCAGCAAGGTGGGAGTGATGGAGACCCAGTACTTC	CASKVGVMETQYF
TRBV28	NA	TRBD2	TRBJ2-1	TGTGCCAGCAGTCCCGAGCGGGAGGACTTCTACAATGAGCAGTTCTTC	CASSPEREDFYNEQFF
TRBV25-1	NA	NA	TRBJ2-7	TGTGCCAGCAGTGAGATAGGGGGCTACGAGCAGTACTTC	CASSEIGGYEQYF
TRBV5-6	NA	TRBD1	TRBJ1-2	TGTGCCAGCAGCTGGGACAGACTAAACTATGGCTACACCTTC	CASSWDRLNYGYTF
TRBV28	NA	TRBD2	TRBJ2-2	TGTGCCAGCAGTTTTGTACTAGCGGCCGGGGAGCTGTTTTTT	CASSFVLAAGELFF
TRBV19	NA	NA	TRBJ1-1	TGTGCCACGAAACCAGGAGGGGTGAACACTGAAGCTTTCTTT	CATKPGGVNTEAFF
TRBV28	NA	NA	TRBJ2-5	TGTGCCAGCAGCCCCTCCCCTCCGGGGGTAGAGACCCAGTACTTC	CASSPSPPGVETQYF
TRBV30	NA	NA	TRBJ1-1	TGTGCCTGGACCTGGCAGTTCCAAGCTTTCTTT	CAWTWQFQAFF
TRBV14	NA	TRBD1	TRBJ1-2	TGTGCCAGCAGCCAGATGACAGGGGAGGCCTATGGCTACACCTTC	CASSQMTGEAYGYTF
TRBV5-4	NA	NA	TRBJ2-7	TGTGCCAGCAGCTTGGCGGGGGGCTCCTCCGAGCAGTACTTC	CASSLAGGSSEQYF
TRBV3-1/TRBV3-2	NA	TRBD1	TRBJ1-1	TGTGCCAGCAGCCGGACAGGGTTCACTGAAGCTTTCTTT	CASSRTGFTEAFF
TRBV5-8	NA	TRBD2	TRBJ2-5	TGTGCCAGCAGCCCCCGCGGTGGAAGCGGGAGTTTAGGGACCCAGTACTTC	CASSPRGGSGSLGTQYF
TRBV19	NA	TRBD1	TRBJ2-1	TGTGCCAGCAACCCGACAGGGGGTGACAATGAGCAGTTCTTC	CASNPTGGDNEQFF
TRBV15	NA	NA	TRBJ2-1	TGTGCCACCAGAAGGACTCCGAGCTCCTACAATGAGCAGTTCTTC	CATRRTPSSYNEQFF
TRBV7-2	NA	TRBD2	TRBJ2-3	TGTGCCAGCAGCTTAGAAGGGACTAGCAGGAATACGCAGTATTTT	CASSLEGTSRNTQYF
TRBV5-1	NA	TRBD1	TRBJ2-6	TGCGCCAGCGATACAGGGGGTTGGGACTCTGGGGCCAACGTCCTGACTTTC	CASDTGGWDSGANVLTF
TRBV12-5	NA	NA	TRBJ2-2	TGTGCTAGTGGTTTGGGGGGAGCGAACACCGGGGAGCTGTTTTTT	CASGLGGANTGELFF
TRBV5-1	NA	NA	TRBJ2-7	TGCGCCAGCAGCGAGGTATCCTACGAGCAGTACTTC	CASSEVSYEQYF
TRBV6-5	few	NA	TRBJ2-7	TGTGCCAGCAGTCCCCGCGGTTACGAGCAGTACTTC	CASSPRGYEQYF
TRBV4-3	NA	NA	TRBJ1-1	TGCGCCAGCAGCCAAGTAGGGGCAGGGAACACTGAAGCTTTCTTT	CASSQVGAGNTEAFF
TRBV4-1	NA	NA	TRBJ1-1	TGCGCCAGCAGCCAATCTACAGGGAAGGCCACTGAAGCTTTCTTT	CASSQSTGKATEAFF
TRBV7-7	NA	TRBD2	TRBJ2-2	TGTGCCAGCAGACAACTAGCGGGGGGAACTGGGGAGCTGTTTTTT	CASRQLAGGTGELFF
TRBV7-9	many	TRBD2	TRBJ2-1	TGTGCCAGCAGCATGGGACTAGCAGATGAGCAGTTCTTC	CASSMGLADEQFF
TRBV27	NA	TRBD2	TRBJ2-1	TGTGCCAGCAGTTTATCAGTCGCGGGAGTTGGAAATGAGCAGTTCTTC	CASSLSVAGVGNEQFF
TRBV7-2	NA	TRBD2	TRBJ2-7	TGTGCCAGCAGCAAACTTCAGCGGGAGGGGGGCGAGCAGTACTTC	CASSKLQREGGEQYF
TRBV28	NA	NA	TRBJ2-1	TGTGCCAGCAGTCCCCTTCGACAGTCGAGCTCCTACAATGAGCAGTTCTTC	CASSPLRQSSSYNEQFF
TRBV28	NA	TRBD1	TRBJ1-3	TGTGCCAGCAGTTGGGACAGGGCTGGAAACACCATATATTTT	CASSWDRAGNTIYF
TRBV2	NA	NA	TRBJ2-7	TGTGCCAGCAGTGAAAGCCTCGCTCTCTCCTACGAGCAGTACTTC	CASSESLALSYEQYF
TRBV7-2	NA	TRBD2	TRBJ2-7	TGTGCCAGCAGCTCGGCCGGGACTAGCGGTTACGAGCAGTACTTC	CASSSAGTSGYEQYF
TRBV4-1	NA	TRBD1	TRBJ1-2	TGCGCCAGCAGCCAAGACGGACGGACAGGCTACTTGGGTGGCTACACCTTC	CASSQDGRTGYLGGYTF
TRBV5-6	NA	NA	TRBJ2-4	TGTGCCAGCAGCCTCGGGTTTAACATTCAGTACTTC	CASSLGFNIQYF
TRBV15	NA	NA	TRBJ2-7	TGTGCCACCAGCAGAGATCGGGGGTCCGAGCAGTACTTC	CATSRDRGSEQYF
TRBV27	NA	NA	TRBJ1-6	TGTGCCAGCAGTTTGAGCGGGGTGATCCCTAATTCACCCCTCCACTTT	CASSLSGVIPNSPLHF
TRBV7-2	NA	NA	TRBJ1-2	TGTGCCAGCAGCTTAGTCGTAGGGGGAAAGGGCTACACCTTC	CASSLVVGGKGYTF
TRBV27	NA	TRBD2	TRBJ2-5	TGTGCCAGCAGACGGGGCGGGGGGGCGTGGACCCAGTACTTC	CASRRGGGAWTQYF
TRBV28	NA	TRBD2	TRBJ2-1	TGTGCCAGCAGCTCCGGGACTAGTTCGTTTAATGAGCAGTTCTTC	CASSSGTSSFNEQFF
TRBV7-2	NA	NA	TRBJ2-2	TGTGCCAGCAGCTCAGGGGTCGGGGAGCTGTTTTTT	CASSSGVGELFF
TRBV5-1	NA	TRBD2	TRBJ2-3	TGCGCCAGCAGCCCCCAGCGGGGAGCATTCACAGATACGCAGTATTTT	CASSPQRGAFTDTQYF
TRBV18	NA	TRBD1	TRBJ1-5	TGTGCCAGCTCACCATTCGCACCCGGGACAGGGTATAGCAATCAGCCCCAGCATTTT	CASSPFAPGTGYSNQPQHF